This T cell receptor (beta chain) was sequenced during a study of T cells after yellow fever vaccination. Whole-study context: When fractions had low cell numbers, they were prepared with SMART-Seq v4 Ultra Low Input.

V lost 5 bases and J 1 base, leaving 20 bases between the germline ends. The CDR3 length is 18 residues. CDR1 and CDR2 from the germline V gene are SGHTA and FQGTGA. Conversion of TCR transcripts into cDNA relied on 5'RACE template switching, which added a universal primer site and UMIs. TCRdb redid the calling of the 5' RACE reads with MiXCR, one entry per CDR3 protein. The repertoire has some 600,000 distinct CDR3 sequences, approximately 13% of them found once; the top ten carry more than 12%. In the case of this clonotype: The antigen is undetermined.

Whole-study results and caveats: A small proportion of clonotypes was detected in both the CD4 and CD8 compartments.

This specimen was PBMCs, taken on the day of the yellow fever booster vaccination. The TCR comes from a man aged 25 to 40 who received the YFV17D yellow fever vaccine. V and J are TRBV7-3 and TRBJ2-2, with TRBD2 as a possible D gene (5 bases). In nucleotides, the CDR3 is TGTGCCAGCAGCGTTGTTGGTCCCGGCCGGGGGAACACCGGGGAGCTGTTTTTT. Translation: CASSVVGPGRGNTGELFF.